This T cell receptor beta chain is from a study of blood T cell repertoires in COVID-19. About the study: Collection of acute and convalescent COVID-19 samples took place in the United States, Italy and Spain.

Trimming cost V 4 bases and J 0 bases, with 10 bases left between them. The CDR3 covers 15 residues. Germline assignment: CDR1 SGHRS and CDR2 YFSETQ. In the study's own analysis: Estimation of nucleated cell counts relied on the amplification of reference gene primers. Generated by immunoSEQ multiplex PCR, the TCRdb table keeps only in-frame clones and is missing some. D and trimming were read from the DNA, whereas the V and J calls and clone size are those reported in that table. The table has hundreds of thousands of clones, 70% to 90% seen once. This study enrolled people aged roughly 18 to 90 from under 25 US geographic areas. Cohorts were assigned according to the clinical history that participants reported.

The receptor was isolated from a man aged 25-45 years with acute COVID-19. This sequence joins TRBV5-1 and TRBJ2-2; TRBD2 might be the D (5 bases). The sequenced sample was PBMCs or T cells enriched from blood (not recorded which). CDR3 in amino acids: CASSPGSSNTGELFF. The DNA for the CDR3 is TGCGCCAGCAGCCCGGGATCCTCGAACACCGGGGAGCTGTTTTTT.